This is a list of T cell receptor beta chains from one sample in a study of shared clonotypes between healthy human individuals. Sequencing used immunoSEQ multiplex PCR; TCRdb keeps in-frame clones, though not all of them. Of approximately 2.4 million clones in the sample, approximately 94% were seen once. The sample consisted of naive CD4+ T cells sorted from blood. The receptor source for this set is a man younger than 35 in good health. Each CDR3 is given with its conserved first and last residue. D genes are given only for firm matches. Some rows have no size entry. The others give once, few or many, or a class for an expanded clone.

j_call d_call v_call clone_size cdr3_nt cdr3_aa
TRBJ2-3 TRBD2 TRBV30 . TGTGCCTGGAGGGGACTAGGCACAGATACGCAGTATTTT CAWRGLGTDTQYF
TRBJ2-5 . TRBV5-7 . TGTGCCAGCAGTTTAGAGACCCAGTACTTC CASSLETQYF
TRBJ2-1 . TRBV6-5 . TGTGCCTCTAAAGGTACTGGGGTTTACAATGAGCAGTTCTTC CASKGTGVYNEQFF
TRBJ2-3 . TRBV7-8 . TGTGCCAGCAGCTCCACTAGCAGGGTTTCAGATACGCAGTATTTT CASSSTSRVSDTQYF
TRBJ1-3 TRBD1 TRBV5-1 . TGCGCCAGCAGCGGAAGAGGGACAGCCTCTGGAAACACCATATATTTT CASSGRGTASGNTIYF
TRBJ1-4 . TRBV7-2 . TGTGCCAGCAGCTTAGACGGCTTGACTAATGAAAAACTGTTTTTT CASSLDGLTNEKLFF
TRBJ1-2 . TRBV2 . TGTGCCAGCAGTGAGGAATTTAGGGTTAGGGGCTACACCTTC CASSEEFRVRGYTF
TRBJ2-7 TRBD1 TRBV6-5 . TGTGCCAGCTCCCGGGGACAGGGGGCTGGGGAGCAGTACTTC CASSRGQGAGEQYF
TRBJ2-1 TRBD2 TRBV2 . TGTGCCAGCAGTGAAGCGCTCAGCGGGAGTGTCAATGAGCAGTTCTTC CASSEALSGSVNEQFF
TRBJ1-2 . TRBV5-1 . TGCGCCAGCAGCTTGGAACGGACAGCCTATGGCTACACCTTC CASSLERTAYGYTF
TRBJ2-5 TRBD2 TRBV4-2 . TGTGCCAGCAGCCAAACTAGCGGGGGACCCCAAGAGACCCAGTACTTC CASSQTSGGPQETQYF
TRBJ2-7 TRBD2 TRBV11-2 . TGTGCCAGCAGCATAATACGGGGGGATAGCTCCTACGAGCAGTACTTC CASSIIRGDSSYEQYF
TRBJ2-1 . TRBV2 . TGTGCCAGCAGTGAAGCGGCTGCTAGAGGTGAGCAGTTCTTC CASSEAAARGEQFF
TRBJ2-7 . TRBV5-1 once TGCGCCAGCAGCTTGGTCGGGCTAGCCTCCTACGAGCAGTACTTC CASSLVGLASYEQYF
TRBJ2-3 TRBD1 TRBV5-4 once TGTGCCAGCAGCCTTGGACAGGGAAGCACAGATACGCAGTATTTT CASSLGQGSTDTQYF
TRBJ2-1 TRBD2 TRBV7-9 . TGTGCCAGCAGCGCCCGGACTAGCGGGGGGGCTTCCTACAATGAGCAGTTCTTC CASSARTSGGASYNEQFF
TRBJ2-5 . TRBV10-1 . TGCGCCAGCAGTGAGACGGCGAGCTACCAAGAGACCCAGTACTTC CASSETASYQETQYF
TRBJ2-7 TRBD1 TRBV6-1 once TGTGCCAGCAGCCAGGACAGGGCCAGCTACGAGCAGTACTTC CASSQDRASYEQYF
TRBJ2-1 . TRBV5-1 . TGCGCCAGCAGCTTGCAATCCAGCTACAATGAGCAGTTCTTC CASSLQSSYNEQFF
TRBJ2-5 . TRBV30 . TGTGCCTGGAGTGTAAGCCTATTCGAAGAGACCCAGTACTTC CAWSVSLFEETQYF
TRBJ2-7 TRBD2 TRBV7-9 . TGTGCCAGCAGCTTAGTACCAGGGACTAGCGACACCTACGAGCAGTACTTC CASSLVPGTSDTYEQYF
TRBJ1-1 . TRBV10-3 . TGTGCCATCAGTGAGCTCGACTTTGGCACTGAAGCTTTCTTT CAISELDFGTEAFF
TRBJ2-2 TRBD2 TRBV11-3 . TGTGCCAGCAGCCCCGGACTAGCGGAAAACACCGGGGAGCTGTTTTTT CASSPGLAENTGELFF
TRBJ2-7 . TRBV2 . TGTGCCAGCAGGGAACAAGCCTACGAGCAGTACTTC CASREQAYEQYF
TRBJ2-2 TRBD2 TRBV5-1 . TGCGCCAGCAGCTCCCGTACGGGGGGAGTAGGCACCGGGGAGCTGTTTTTT CASSSRTGGVGTGELFF
TRBJ2-3 TRBD2 TRBV30 . TGTGCCTGGAGTGTCCAAGCGGGGGCAACAGATACGCAGTATTTT CAWSVQAGATDTQYF
TRBJ1-6 . TRBV7-2 . TGTGCCAGCAGCTTAGCGCAGGCGGCCTTAAATTCACCCCTCCACTTT CASSLAQAALNSPLHF
TRBJ2-3 TRBD1 TRBV6-1 . TGTGCCAGCAGTGAAGTCAGGGGGCAGACAGATACGCAGTATTTT CASSEVRGQTDTQYF
TRBJ2-1 TRBD2 TRBV5-1 . TGCGCCAGCAGCTTGGAGGCTAGCGGGAGGGGCAATGAGCAGTTCTTC CASSLEASGRGNEQFF
TRBJ2-3 . TRBV10-1 . TGCGCCAGCAGCGCTACCACAGGGACCAGTACGCAGTATTTT CASSATTGTSTQYF
TRBJ2-5 . TRBV6-1 . TGTGCCAGCAGTGAAGCGCTAGAAAGGCTCGCGTACCAAGAGACCCAGTACTTC CASSEALERLAYQETQYF
TRBJ2-5 . TRBV6-5 . TGTGCCAGCAGACTAAAAGAGACCCAGTACTTC CASRLKETQYF
TRBJ1-6 . TRBV5-1 . TGCGCCAGCAGCTTCGGCGGAGGGCCTGGGTCACCCCTCCACTTT CASSFGGGPGSPLHF
TRBJ1-5 . TRBV10-3 few TGTGCCATCAGTGATCCTGGTCAGCCCCAGCATTTT CAISDPGQPQHF
TRBJ1-3 TRBD1 TRBV14 . TGTGCCAGCCAGGACAGGGCCTCTGGAAACACCATATATTTT CASQDRASGNTIYF
TRBJ1-1 . TRBV7-9 . TGTGCCAGCAGCTTAGACCTGGAAGGACCTTTCTTT CASSLDLEGPFF
TRBJ2-7 . TRBV27 . TGTGCCAGCAGTTTGAGGACAAGCTCCTACGAGCAGTACTTC CASSLRTSSYEQYF
TRBJ2-6 . TRBV4-3 . TGCGCCAGCGGCCAGAATTGGGGATCCTCTGGGGCCAACGTCCTGACTTTC CASGQNWGSSGANVLTF
TRBJ1-6 . TRBV7-9 . TGTGCCAGCAGCCCCGGGGGGGCAAGAGCCCATAATTCACCCCTCCACTTT CASSPGGARAHNSPLHF
TRBJ2-1 . TRBV6-5 . TGTGCCAGCAGTTCGCTTTCCTACAATGAGCAGTTCTTC CASSSLSYNEQFF
TRBJ2-7 TRBD1 TRBV6-6 once TGTGCCAGCAGGGGACAGGGGCCGAGCTCCTACGAGCAGTACTTC CASRGQGPSSYEQYF
TRBJ2-7 TRBD2 TRBV7-2 . TGTGCCAGCAGCTTCTCAGCGGGAGAGGGCTACGAGCAGTACTTC CASSFSAGEGYEQYF
TRBJ2-7 . TRBV10-1 . TGCGCCAGCAGTGATTCAGGGATAACGGGCGAGCAGTACTTC CASSDSGITGEQYF
TRBJ1-2 . TRBV4-3 . TGCGCCAGCAGCCAAGATTTCATGTATTGGGGCTACACCTTC CASSQDFMYWGYTF
TRBJ1-6 TRBD1 TRBV27 . TGTGCCAGCAGTTTGACCCAGGGGGTTCGGTCACCCCTCCACTTT CASSLTQGVRSPLHF